The entry below describes one T cell receptor beta chain. Profiling relied on immunoSEQ multiplex PCR, and the TCRdb table lists in-frame clones only, not all of them. The sample holds roughly 26,000 clones; around 96% are singletons and the top ten take about 4%. The CDR3 sequence is 12 residues long. Germline-derived CDR1 and CDR2 are MDHEN and SYDVKM. Trimming shortened V by 7 bases and J by 4 bases, and 10 bases separated the two germline ends. The source of the sample is a study of blood T cell repertoires in COVID-19. Whole-study context: Some COVID-19 samples were acute and others convalescent; all came from the United States, Italy and Spain. The analysed material was cDNA or gDNA that came from T cells, B-cell-depleted T cells, or PBMCs.

The receptor was isolated from a human donor with active COVID-19. The donor label of this sample is uncertain. The chain links TRBV28 to TRBJ1-2, with D possibly matching TRBD1 (6 bases). The sample consisted of peripheral blood. CDR3 sequence reads: CASMTGAYGYTF. The CDR3 DNA sequence: TGTGCCAGCATGACAGGTGCCTATGGCTACACCTTC.